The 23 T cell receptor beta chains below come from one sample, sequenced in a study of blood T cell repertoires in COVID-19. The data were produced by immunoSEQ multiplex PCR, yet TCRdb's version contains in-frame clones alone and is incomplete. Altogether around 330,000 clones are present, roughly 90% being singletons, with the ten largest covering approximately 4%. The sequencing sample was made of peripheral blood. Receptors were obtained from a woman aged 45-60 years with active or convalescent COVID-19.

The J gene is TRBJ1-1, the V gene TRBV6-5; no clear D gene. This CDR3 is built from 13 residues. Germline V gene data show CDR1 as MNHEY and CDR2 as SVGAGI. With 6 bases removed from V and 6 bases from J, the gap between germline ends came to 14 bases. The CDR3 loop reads CASSPTPGAEAFF. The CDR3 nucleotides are TGTGCCAGCAGCCCGACACCTGGCGCTGAAGCTTTCTTT.

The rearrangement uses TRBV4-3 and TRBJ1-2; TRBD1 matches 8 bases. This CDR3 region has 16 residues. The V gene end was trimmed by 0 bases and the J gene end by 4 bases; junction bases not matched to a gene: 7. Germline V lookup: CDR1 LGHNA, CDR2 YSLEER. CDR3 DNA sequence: TGCGCCAGCAGCCAAGATAGGACAGGGTACAGCTATGGCTACACCTTC. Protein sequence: CASSQDRTGYSYGYTF.

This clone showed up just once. CDR3 DNA sequence: TGCAGTGCTAGTGATTTGGGACTAGCGGGAGATCACAATGAGCAGTTCTTC. It codes for CSASDLGLAGDHNEQFF. The genes are TRBV20-1 and TRBJ2-1, with TRBD2 matching 14 bases. From germline, CDR1 is DFQATT and CDR2 SNEGSKA (reference sequence). V shed 3 bases and J 5 bases; nucleotides not matched to a gene: 9. The CDR3 consists of 17 residues.

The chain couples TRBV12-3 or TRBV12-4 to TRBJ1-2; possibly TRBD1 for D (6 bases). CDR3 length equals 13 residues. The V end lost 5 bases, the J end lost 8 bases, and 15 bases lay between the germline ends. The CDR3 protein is CASSPTGYRGYTF. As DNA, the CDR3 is TGTGCCAGCAGTCCAACAGGGTACCGCGGCTACACCTTC.

The CDR3 DNA follows: TGTGCCAGCAGCAGGACAGGTTGGGGGTCTGAAGCTTTCTTT. Protein: CASSRTGWGSEAFF. V usage is TRBV2 and J usage is TRBJ1-1; 7 bases agree with TRBD1. This CDR3 has 14 residues. Germline trimming cut 6 bases from V and 6 bases from J; bases unmatched to any gene: 10. Germline V gene lookup returns CDR1 SNHLY and CDR2 FYNNEI. The full variable domain, rest sourced from reference TRBV2 and TRBJ1-1, is EPEVTQTPSHQVTQMGQEVILRCVPISNHLYFYWYRQILGQKVEFLVSFYNNEISEKSEIFDDQFSVERPDGSNFTLKIRSTKLEDSAMYFCASSRTGWGSEAFFGQGTRLTVV.

CDR3 sequence: CASSLGPGAYEQYF. Here the CDR3 DNA reads TGTGCCAGCAGCTTAGGACCAGGGGCCTACGAGCAGTACTTC. This sequence joins TRBV7-9 and TRBJ2-7; tentatively, D is TRBD1 (6 bases). The CDR3 covers 14 residues. Germline V gene sequence: CDR1 SEHNR, CDR2 FQNEAQ (reference sequence). V lost 1 base to trimming and J lost 2 bases, with 9 bases between them.

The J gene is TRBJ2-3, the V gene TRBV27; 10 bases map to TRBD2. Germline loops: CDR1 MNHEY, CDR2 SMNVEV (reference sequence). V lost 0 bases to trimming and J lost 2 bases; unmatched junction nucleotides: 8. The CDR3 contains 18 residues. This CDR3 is CASSLSQSLAGVTDTQYF. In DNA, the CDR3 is TGTGCCAGCAGTTTATCGCAAAGCCTAGCGGGAGTCACAGATACGCAGTATTTT.

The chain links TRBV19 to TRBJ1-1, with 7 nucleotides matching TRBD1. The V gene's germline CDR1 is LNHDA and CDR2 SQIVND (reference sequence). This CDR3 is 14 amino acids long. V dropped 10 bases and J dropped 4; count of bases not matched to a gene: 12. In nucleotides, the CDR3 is TGTGCCACCCGGTGGACAGGCCACACCACTGAAGCTTTCTTT. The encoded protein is CATRWTGHTTEAFF.

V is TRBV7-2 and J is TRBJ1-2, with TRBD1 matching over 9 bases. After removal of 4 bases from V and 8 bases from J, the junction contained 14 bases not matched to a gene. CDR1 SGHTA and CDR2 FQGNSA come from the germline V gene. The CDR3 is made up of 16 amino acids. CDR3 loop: CASSSEDRGLYGGYTF. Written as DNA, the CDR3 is TGTGCCAGCAGCTCGGAGGACAGGGGTCTCTATGGGGGCTACACCTTC.

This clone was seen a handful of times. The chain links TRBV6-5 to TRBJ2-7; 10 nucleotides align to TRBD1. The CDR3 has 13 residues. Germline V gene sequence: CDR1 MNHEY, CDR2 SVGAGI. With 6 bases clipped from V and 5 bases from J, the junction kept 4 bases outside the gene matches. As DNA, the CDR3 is TGTGCCAGCAGAAAGACAGGGGGCGACGAGCAGTACTTC. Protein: CASRKTGGDEQYF.

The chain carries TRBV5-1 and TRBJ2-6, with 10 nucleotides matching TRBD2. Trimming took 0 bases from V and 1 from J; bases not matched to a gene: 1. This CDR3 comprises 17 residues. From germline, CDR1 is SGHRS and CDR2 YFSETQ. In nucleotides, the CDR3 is TGCGCCAGCAGCTTGGTAGCGGGGGGTTCTGGGGCCAACGTCCTGACTTTC. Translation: CASSLVAGGSGANVLTF.

The CDR3 sequence: CASSPSYGQRFYGYTF. In DNA form, the CDR3 reads TGTGCCAGCAGTCCCTCCTACGGACAGAGATTCTATGGCTACACCTTC. The rearrangement joins TRBV27 to TRBJ1-2, with a tentative D call TRBD1 (6 bases). From germline, CDR1 is MNHEY and CDR2 SMNVEV (reference sequence). V was trimmed by 5 bases and J by 4 bases, leaving 20 bases between them. There are 16 residues in the CDR3.

CDR3 protein: CASSQEGQGSYEQYF. The CDR3 bases are TGTGCCAGCAGCCAAGAAGGTCAGGGCTCCTACGAGCAGTACTTC. The chain links TRBV4-2 to TRBJ2-7, with D possibly matching TRBD1 (5 bases). The germline V gene encodes CDR1 LGHNA and CDR2 YNFKEQ. Deletions cut 0 bases from V and 0 bases from J, with 9 bases between. The CDR3 runs to 15 residues.

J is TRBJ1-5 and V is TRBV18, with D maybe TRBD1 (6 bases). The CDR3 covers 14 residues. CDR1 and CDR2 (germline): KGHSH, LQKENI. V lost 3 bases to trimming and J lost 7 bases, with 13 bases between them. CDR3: CASSPRQGSQPQHF. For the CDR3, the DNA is TGTGCCAGCTCACCTCGCCAGGGGAGCCAGCCCCAGCATTTT.

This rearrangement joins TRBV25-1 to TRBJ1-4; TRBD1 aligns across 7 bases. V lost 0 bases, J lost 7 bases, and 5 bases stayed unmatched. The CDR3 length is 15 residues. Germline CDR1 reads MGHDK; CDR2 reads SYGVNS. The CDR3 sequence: CASSEYPGGIEKLFF. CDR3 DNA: TGTGCCAGCAGTGAATACCCAGGGGGGATTGAAAAACTGTTTTTT.

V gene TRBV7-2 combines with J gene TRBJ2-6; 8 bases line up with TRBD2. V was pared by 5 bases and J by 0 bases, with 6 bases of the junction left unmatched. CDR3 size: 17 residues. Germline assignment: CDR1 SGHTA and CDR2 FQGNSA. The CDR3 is CASSPRGGSSGANVLTF. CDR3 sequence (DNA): TGTGCCAGCAGCCCCCGGGGGGGAAGCTCTGGGGCCAACGTCCTGACTTTC.

The DNA for the CDR3 is TGCGCCAGCAGCCAAGATGGACTCGGGACAGGGAGGAATGAGCAGTTCTTC. Translated, it gives CASSQDGLGTGRNEQFF. The chain links TRBV4-1 to TRBJ2-1; 9 bases fit TRBD1. Germline values: CDR1 MGHRA, CDR2 YSYEKL. The CDR3 has 17 amino acids. After removal of 0 bases from V and 7 bases from J, the junction contained 10 bases not matched to a gene.

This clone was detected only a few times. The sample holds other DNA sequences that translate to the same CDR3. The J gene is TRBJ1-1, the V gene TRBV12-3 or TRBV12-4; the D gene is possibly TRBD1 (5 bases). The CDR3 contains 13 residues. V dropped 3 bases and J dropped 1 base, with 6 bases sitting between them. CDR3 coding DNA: TGTGCCAGCAGTTTGGGGGGGAACACTGAAGCTTTCTTT. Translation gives CASSLGGNTEAFF.

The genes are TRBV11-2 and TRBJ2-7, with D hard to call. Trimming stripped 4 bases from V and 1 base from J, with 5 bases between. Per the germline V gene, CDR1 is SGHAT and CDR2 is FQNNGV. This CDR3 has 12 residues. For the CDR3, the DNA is TGTGCCAGCAGCTCACAGTCCTACGAGCAGTACTTC. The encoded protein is CASSSQSYEQYF.

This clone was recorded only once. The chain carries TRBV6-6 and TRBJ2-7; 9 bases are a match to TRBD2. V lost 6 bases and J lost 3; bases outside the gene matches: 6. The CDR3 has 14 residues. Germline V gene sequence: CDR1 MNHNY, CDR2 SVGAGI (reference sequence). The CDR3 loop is CASSRLADFYEQYF. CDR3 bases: TGTGCCAGCAGCCGACTAGCGGATTTCTACGAGCAGTACTTC.

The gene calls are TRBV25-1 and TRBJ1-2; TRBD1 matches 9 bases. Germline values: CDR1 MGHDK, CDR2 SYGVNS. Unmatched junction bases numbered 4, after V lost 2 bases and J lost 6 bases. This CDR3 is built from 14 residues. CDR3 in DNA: TGTGCCAGCAGTGAACCGGGACAGGGTGATGGCTACACCTTC. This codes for CASSEPGQGDGYTF.

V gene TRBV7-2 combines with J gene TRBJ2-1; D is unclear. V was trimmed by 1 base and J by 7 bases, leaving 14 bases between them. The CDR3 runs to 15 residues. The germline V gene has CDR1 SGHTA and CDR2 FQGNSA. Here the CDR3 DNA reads TGTGCCAGCAGCTTAGGTTCTTGGCAGGATAATGAGCAGTTCTTC. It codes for CASSLGSWQDNEQFF.

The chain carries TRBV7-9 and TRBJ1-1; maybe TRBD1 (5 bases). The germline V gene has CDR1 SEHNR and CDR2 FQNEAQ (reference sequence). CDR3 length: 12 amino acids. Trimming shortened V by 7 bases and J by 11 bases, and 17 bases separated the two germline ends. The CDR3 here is CASTSFQGGAFF. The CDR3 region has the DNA TGTGCCAGCACTTCCTTCCAGGGTGGCGCTTTCTTT.